Below, one TCR beta chain is given with its context. Its antigen remains unknown. This sample was taken from a study of OX40 agonist ivuxolimab in advanced cancers. As for the study in general: Intravenous ivuxolimab was administered to patients every 2 weeks at 0.01 to 10 mg/kg.

V was pared by 3 bases and J by 5 bases, with 4 bases of the junction left unmatched. This CDR3 contains 14 residues. The germline CDR1 and CDR2 sequences are KGHSH and LQKENI. Study results and limitations: Clonal expansion from baseline to week 6 occurred in both CD4+ and CD8+ T cells. Among some nonresponders, normalized T-cell clonal expansion was also low.

Sequenced by immunoSEQ multiplex PCR; TCRdb stores in-frame clones only, minus some. The data show 55,000 to 70,000 clones, with over 75% seen just once and approximately 4.8% held by the top ten. The chain combines TRBV18 with TRBJ2-7, with 10 bases that match TRBD1. The TCR comes from an adult with an advanced solid tumor such as melanoma, head and neck, liver or kidney cancer. The sample was CD4+ or CD8+ T cells sorted from blood, taken in a trial of the OX40 agonist ivuxolimab. CDR3 sequence: CASSPGQGFNEQYF. The CDR3 DNA reads TGTGCCAGCTCACCGGGACAGGGGTTTAACGAGCAGTACTTC.